The clone carrying this TCR beta chain was picked up one time. Its target is not known. The V gene lost 5 bases and the J gene lost 4 bases, with 14 bases spanning the gap. Germline V gene data show CDR1 as LNHDA and CDR2 as SQIVND (reference sequence). The CDR3 extends over 15 amino acids. The data were taken from a study of T cell responses to AZD1222 COVID-19 vaccine. Study results and caveats: Among AZD1222 vaccinees, only five or six were seropositive at baseline. Reports say nearly half of spike-specific TCRs go after unmutated variant regions.

Assay: immunoSEQ multiplex PCR; the TCRdb copy retains only in-frame clones and omits some. The table includes 130,000 or so clones, roughly 85% detected once. This sequence was found in an adult who received the MenACWY meningococcal vaccine as a control. The V gene is TRBV19, the J gene TRBJ2-2; D gene uncertain. This sample comprised peripheral blood, obtained 28 days after the second dose of the MenACWY control vaccine. The CDR3 DNA is TGTGCCAGTAGTCCGCGGTTAGGCGGCACCGGGGAGCTGTTTTTT. This codes for CASSPRLGGTGELFF.